Below, one TCR beta chain is given with its context. The repertoire was sequenced with immunoSEQ multiplex PCR; TCRdb's copy has only in-frame clones and lacks some. In the table there are about 75,000 clones, about 95% of which are singletons. This specimen comes from a study of control samples from healthy donors and cancer patients. The receptor was isolated from a woman aged 40 to 50 in good health. Sample: blood.

CDR3: CASSQGRYYTEQGGYTF. DNA of the CDR3: TGCGCCAGCAGCCAAGGACGGTATTACACGGAACAGGGCGGCTACACCTTC. The chain employs TRBV4-3 and TRBJ1-2, with D tentatively TRBD1 (6 bases). Germline V CDR1 and CDR2: LGHNA, YSLEER. The CDR3 is 17 residues long. Between the trimmed V and J ends, which lost 1 base and 8 bases, there was a span of 23 bases.